This T cell receptor beta chain was sequenced in a study of identical twins (dated by TCRdb to the mid-2010s). General notes on the study: TCR alpha and beta repertoires from monozygotic twins, unrelated adults of various ages and cord blood were deep-sequenced to test whether fetal clonotypes persist. To rule out contamination, replicate twin experiments were performed at different times with different library preparation protocols.

The library relied on 5' RACE. Sequencer: Illumina HiSeq 2000. A universal primer binding site was added through template switching, and the final cDNA carried a unique molecular identifier so that TCR cDNA molecules could be counted accurately. Specific primers in the conserved constant-segment region were used to synthesize first-strand cDNA for the TCR alpha and beta chains. To control for contamination, every cDNA library carried two barcodes: a SMART-Mk sample barcode plus Illumina barcodes. TruSeq adapter sequences, together with Illumina sample barcodes, were added in two successive PCR steps. TCR alpha and beta cDNA libraries were sequenced on the Illumina HiSeq platform with custom primers. The authors processed their data as follows. Raw reads were processed with MiGEC to extract unique molecular identifiers, and MiXCR was used to determine CDR3 positions. For each individual, recombination models were inferred using an EM algorithm with the repgenHMM and IGoR tools. Shared clonotype analysis was performed with the tcR package in R, normalizing sharing by the product of cloneset sizes. Out-of-frame nonproductive sequences were analyzed to study raw recombination free of thymic and clonal selection effects. TCRdb passed the public sequencing reads through fastp at Q25 and MiXCR, retaining productive beta sequences. Entries are consolidated by CDR3 protein sequence, retaining the most common genes and DNA. TCRdb's processing, not the authors' own work, is the source of the V and J calls. Counted in this sample were roughly 690,000 distinct CDR3 sequences; roughly 6% of them appeared once. Together, the top ten hold approximately 2% of the sample.

Broader findings and caveats from the paper: Fewer insertions were carried by abundant cord blood beta clonotypes, a similar but weaker trend appeared in young adult naive repertoires, and no such trend appeared in memory repertoires. Recombination models systematically underestimated out-of-frame TCR alpha sharing in monozygotic twins but agreed with sharing between unrelated individuals. Invariant T cells such as MAIT and iNKT could partly confound zero-insertion analyses, though diverse VJ usage argued against this for most clonotypes. Compared with coincidental sharing between unrelated individuals, an excess of low generation-probability sequences was observed among out-of-frame TCR alpha sequences shared between twins. A weaker excess of twin sharing was found in beta out-of-frame sequences because the signal-to-noise ratio was lowered by fewer shared sequences. Because the same donors could not be followed over many years, conclusions were based on cross-sectional statistical analysis.

The cysteine opens and the phenylalanine closes a CDR3 of 12 amino acids. The CDR3 DNA has 36 bases and is translated from base 1. From the germline V gene (reference sequence), CDR1 is LGHDT and CDR2 is YNNKEL. V was cut back by 8 bases and J by 8 bases, leaving a gap of 13 bases between them. Comments on this clonotype: Its antigen is unknown. Within one base of it there is no much larger clone, and no base qualities were kept.

Every donor was a healthy Caucasian. The study also sequenced three unrelated non-twin adults: a male aged 18 to 30, a male aged 50 to 60 and a female aged 50 to 60. Miltenyi CD45RO+ enrichment and human naive T-cell isolation kits were used to isolate memory (CD45RO+) and naive T cells from PBMC. The chain was built from TRBV3-1 and TRBJ2-1, with the D assignment possibly TRBD1 or TRBD2, given 6 matching bases for each. The source is a man aged 18 to 35 in good health. Sequencing input: naive T cells sorted from blood. The cell subset or site label for this specimen denotes: cells isolated with a human naive T-cell isolation kit. The DNA sequence is TGTGCCAGCGGGGGGCCGAAGGATGAGCAGTTCTTC. It is translated as CASGGPKDEQFF.